This T cell receptor (beta chain) was captured in a study of cytomegalovirus exposure and HLA in healthy donors. As for the study in general: Findings of an earlier analysis included roughly 120 million unique TCR beta sequences from 190 million or so T cells. Whole-study findings and limits: TCR beta V segments were, for the most part, productive about 87% or about 30% of the time in an earlier analysis.

It was with 60 Vbeta and 13 Jbeta primers that the PCR ran. TCRdb keeps only in-frame clones here, not all; method: immunoSEQ multiplex PCR. In the table there are 150,000 to 200,000 clones, over 75% of which are singletons. Comment on this clone: Its antigen is still unknown.

The CDR3 runs to 16 residues. The trim removed 2 bases at V and 10 bases at J, leaving 10 bases unmatched. Germline values: CDR1 MDHEN, CDR2 SYDVKM. This receptor was taken from a woman in her fifties or sixties in good health and CMV-seropositive. This chain connects TRBV28 to TRBJ1-6; 8 bases match TRBD1. Sequencing input: PBMCs. In DNA form, the CDR3 reads TGTGCCAGCAGTTTAAGTTCTTGGACAGGGAACTCACCCCTCCACTTT. Its protein is CASSLSSWTGNSPLHF.